The T cell receptor beta chain described here comes from a study of control samples from healthy donors and cancer patients. Produced via immunoSEQ multiplex PCR; TCRdb's table is partial and in-frame only. The sample carries some 120,000 clones, roughly 90% recorded once. Germline CDR1 is SGHTA and CDR2 is FQGNSA. With 6 bases removed from V and 5 bases from J, the gap between germline ends came to 7 bases. The CDR3 length is 11 residues. The receptor was derived from a man aged 50-60 years in good health. The chain carries TRBV7-2 and TRBJ2-5; no clear D gene. Sequences were obtained from blood. Here the CDR3 reads CASRGAETQYF. The CDR3 DNA sequence: TGTGCCAGCAGGGGTGCTGAGACCCAGTACTTC. The variable domain in full, completed from reference TRBV7-2 and TRBJ2-5, reads GAGVSQSPSNKVTEKGKDVELRCDPISGHTALYWYRQSLGQGLEFLIYFQGNSAPDKSGLPSDRFSAERTGGSVSTLTIQRTQQEDSAVYLCASRGAETQYFGPGTRLLVL.